These 7 T cell receptor beta chains were all obtained from the same sample, sequenced in a study of T cell changes during pregnancy in multiple sclerosis (dated 2019 in TCRdb). Receptors were amplified or captured by the immunoSEQ multiplex PCR assay. TCRdb took over this immuneACCESS table, retaining in-frame rearrangements with V and J assigned. Such tables are incomplete; in checked studies, under half of the missing clones stem from an unresolved V gene, and the remainder is unexplained. The sample data list about 76,000 clones, and approximately 94% of these were observed just once. 0.5% to 0.65% of the sample is in the top ten clones. The sequences come from peripheral blood, collected in the third trimester of pregnancy. These receptors came from a female donor with multiple sclerosis, enrolled in a pregnancy study.

This clone was counted only a few times. The rearrangement joins TRBV7-9 to TRBJ1-2; D remains ambiguous. Germline V lookup: CDR1 SEHNR, CDR2 FQNEAQ (reference sequence). CDR3 length: 13 residues. The V end lost 5 bases, the J end lost 3 bases, and 10 bases lay between the germline ends. CDR3 residues: CASSGNGDYGYTF. CDR3 bases: TGTGCCAGCAGCGGAAACGGGGACTATGGCTACACCTTC. The entire variable domain, with the rest obtained from reference TRBV7-9 and TRBJ1-2, is as follows: DTGVSQNPRHKITKRGQNVTFRCDPISEHNRLYWYRQTLGQGPEFLTYFQNEAQLEKSRLLSDRFSAERPKGSFSTLEIQRTEQGDSAMYLCASSGNGDYGYTFGSGTRLTVV.

This chain uses TRBV15 with TRBJ2-3; D is possibly TRBD2 (6 bases). In germline, CDR1 is LNHNV, CDR2 YYDKDF (reference sequence). The CDR3 totals 15 residues. The ends were cut back, 1 base at V and 2 bases at J, with 10 bases in the middle. The CDR3 nucleotides are TGTGCCACCAGCAGAGCGGGGGAGATCACAGATACGCAGTATTTT. This sequence encodes CATSRAGEITDTQYF.

This sequence joins TRBV28 and TRBJ1-2, with 8 bases matching TRBD1. The CDR3 covers 15 residues. Germline V gene lookup returns CDR1 MDHEN and CDR2 SYDVKM. Trimming at V came to 4 bases and at J to 7 bases, leaving 11 bases not matched to a gene. CDR3 amino acids: CASSSYRGGVFGYTF. CDR3 in DNA: TGTGCCAGCAGTTCCTACAGGGGGGGAGTATTTGGCTACACCTTC.

The rearrangement links TRBV27 to TRBJ2-2, with D possibly TRBD2 on 5 matching bases. V was trimmed by 6 bases and J by 6 bases, leaving 14 bases between them. The CDR3 has 14 residues. Per germline, CDR1 MNHEY and CDR2 SMNVEV (reference sequence). The CDR3 nucleotides are TGTGCCAGCAGCCTTTATGAGGAGGCCGGGGAGCTGTTTTTT. Encoded protein: CASSLYEEAGELFF.

The chain is built from TRBV2 and TRBJ2-5, with 7 bases lining up with TRBD1. V was pared by 4 bases and J by 2 bases, with 7 bases of the junction left unmatched. The CDR3 runs to 15 residues. Germline CDR1 SNHLY, CDR2 FYNNEI. This chain's CDR3 is CASSAYRGPQETQYF. The CDR3 bases are TGTGCCAGCAGTGCGTACAGGGGCCCTCAAGAGACCCAGTACTTC.

The chain has TRBV7-3 and TRBJ2-3; 11 bases match TRBD2. The CDR3 is 16 residues long. The V gene's germline CDR1 is SGHTA and CDR2 FQGTGA. V was pared by 4 bases and J by 0 bases, with 3 bases of the junction left unmatched. CDR3 residues: CASSYSGGASTDTQYF. The CDR3 DNA follows: TGTGCCAGCAGCTATAGCGGGGGGGCTAGCACAGATACGCAGTATTTT. The variable domain in full, completed from reference TRBV7-3 and TRBJ2-3, reads GAGVSQTPSNKVTEKGKYVELRCDPISGHTALYWYRQSLGQGPEFLIYFQGTGAADDSGLPNDRFFAVRPEGSVSTLKIQRTERGDSAVYLCASSYSGGASTDTQYFGPGTRLTVL.

The rearrangement joins TRBV7-2 to TRBJ2-2; no definite D call. From germline, CDR1 is SGHTA and CDR2 FQGNSA. Trimming removed 0 bases at V and 5 bases at J, with 7 bases between. The CDR3 has 14 amino acids. As DNA, the CDR3 is TGTGCCAGCAGCTTAGCGTTTTATACCGGGGAGCTGTTTTTT. Amino acid sequence: CASSLAFYTGELFF.